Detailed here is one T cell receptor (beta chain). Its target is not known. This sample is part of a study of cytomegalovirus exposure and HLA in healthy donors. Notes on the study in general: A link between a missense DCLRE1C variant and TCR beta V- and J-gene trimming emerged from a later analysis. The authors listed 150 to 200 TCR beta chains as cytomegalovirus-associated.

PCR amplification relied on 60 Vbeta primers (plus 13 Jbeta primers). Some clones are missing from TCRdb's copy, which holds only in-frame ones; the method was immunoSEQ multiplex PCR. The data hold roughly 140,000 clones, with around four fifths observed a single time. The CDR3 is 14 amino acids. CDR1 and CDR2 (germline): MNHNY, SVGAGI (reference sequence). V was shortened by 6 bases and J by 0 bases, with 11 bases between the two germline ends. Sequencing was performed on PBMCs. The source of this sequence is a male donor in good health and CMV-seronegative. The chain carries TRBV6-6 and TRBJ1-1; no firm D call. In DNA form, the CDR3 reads TGTGCCAGCAGCCACGGAGGCATGAACACTGAAGCTTTCTTT. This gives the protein CASSHGGMNTEAFF.